This TCR beta chain was sequenced during a study of response to subunit inactivated influenza vaccine. Broader study findings: There was a suggestion from the authors that each seasonal influenza vaccination recruits few new T cells.

This clonotype has only a few counts. The antigen is not known. MiXCR, applied by TCRdb to the RT-PCR reads, yields one record per CDR3 protein. This table has fewer than 600,000 distinct CDR3 sequences, 7.2% appearing once. CDR1 and CDR2 (germline): SGHTA, FQGNSA. The CDR3 loop spans 16 amino acids. Trimming removed 5 bases at V and 2 bases at J, with 16 bases between. This clonotype was sampled from a man between 50 and 69 years old who received an inactivated influenza vaccine. The sequencing here drew on PBMCs from blood, taken around 25 months after vaccination. The chain combines TRBV7-2 with TRBJ1-3; D gene ambiguous. CDR3 bases: TGTGCCAGCAGCCATACAGAGGCGTTAGCTGGAAACACCATATATTTT. It translates to CASSHTEALAGNTIYF.